These 10 T cell receptor beta chains were sequenced from one sample in a study of blood T cell repertoires in COVID-19. The method was immunoSEQ multiplex PCR; TCRdb's version includes in-frame clones alone and lacks a portion of them. Seen here are 110,000 or so clones, more than 65% observed once, and the top ten hold approximately 1.5%. Input material: peripheral blood. All receptors derive from a man aged 45-65 years with acute or convalescent COVID-19.

The sample holds one count of this clone. This chain joins TRBV6-1 and TRBJ2-3; 11 bases agree with TRBD2. Per germline, CDR1 MNHNS and CDR2 SASEGT. The junction had 2 bases not matched to a gene; V was cut back by 0 bases and J by 0 bases. CDR3 length: 17 residues. Written as DNA, the CDR3 is TGTGCCAGCAGTGAAGCGTTAGCGGGGGGGAGCACAGATACGCAGTATTTT. Translated: CASSEALAGGSTDTQYF.

The gene calls are TRBV5-1 and TRBJ2-3, with 8 bases matching TRBD1. Germline V gives CDR1 SGHRS, CDR2 YFSETQ. This CDR3 has 15 amino acids. V trimming: 0 bases; J trimming: 5 bases; junction bases outside the gene matches: 5. CDR3 DNA sequence: TGCGCCAGCAGCTTGGCAGGGGGCGGTTTAGATACGCAGTATTTT. Its protein product is CASSLAGGGLDTQYF.

The chain links TRBV5-1 to TRBJ2-7; D perhaps matches TRBD2 (5 bases). The CDR3 has 13 residues. Trimming removed 4 bases at V and 4 bases at J, with 12 bases between. Germline-derived CDR1 and CDR2 are SGHRS and YFSETQ. CDR3 amino acids: CASSRAEGYEQYF. CDR3 sequence (DNA): TGCGCCAGCAGCCGAGCAGAGGGTTACGAGCAGTACTTC.

The CDR3 region has the DNA TGTGCCAGCAGCGTAGGGGCGGGAAAACTGTTTTTT. It is translated as CASSVGAGKLFF. The chain is built from TRBV9 and TRBJ1-4; D gene uncertain. The germline V gene has CDR1 SGDLS and CDR2 YYNGEE. The CDR3 loop spans 12 amino acids. Trimming shortened V by 0 bases and J by 10 bases, and 7 bases separated the two germline ends.

This chain joins TRBV2 and TRBJ2-2, with TRBD2 matching 9 bases. The junction had 12 bases not matched to a gene; V was cut back by 6 bases and J by 7 bases. There are 16 residues in the CDR3. From germline, CDR1 is SNHLY and CDR2 FYNNEI. The CDR3 region has the DNA TGTGCCAGCAGCCCTAGCGGGGTGACCCAGGGCGGGGAGCTGTTTTTT. Protein product: CASSPSGVTQGGELFF.

The V call is TRBV19, the J call TRBJ1-5; no clear D. Germline-derived CDR1 and CDR2 are LNHDA and SQIVND (reference sequence). V shed 5 bases and J shed 1 base, with 12 bases lying between them. CDR3 length equals 15 residues. The CDR3 region is CASSPGRESNQPQHF. The CDR3, as DNA: TGTGCCAGTAGTCCGGGGAGAGAGAGCAATCAGCCCCAGCATTTT.

This chain links TRBV5-8 with TRBJ1-2; D is possibly TRBD1 (5 bases). The CDR3 contains 17 residues. The V end lost 1 base, the J end lost 2 bases, and 18 bases lay between the germline ends. CDR1 and CDR2 (germline): SGHTS, YDEGEE. This chain's CDR3 is CASSLYFLPTVNYGYTF. CDR3 nucleotides: TGTGCCAGCAGCTTGTACTTTCTCCCGACAGTAAACTATGGCTACACCTTC.

This clone was picked up a small number of times. This chain joins TRBV2 and TRBJ2-1; TRBD2 aligns across 15 bases. CDR1 SNHLY and CDR2 FYNNEI come from the germline V gene. The CDR3 is 18 residues long. Trimming removed 6 bases from V and 0 bases from J; junction bases left unmatched: 6. CDR3 nucleotides: TGTGCCAGCAGAGCGGGACTAGCGGGGGGCAGCTCCTACAATGAGCAGTTCTTC. Encoded protein: CASRAGLAGGSSYNEQFF.

The rearrangement uses TRBV4-2 and TRBJ2-7, with 8 nucleotides matching TRBD2. Trimming at V came to 1 base and at J to 2 bases, leaving 4 bases not matched to a gene. This CDR3 comprises 15 residues. Germline V CDR1 and CDR2: LGHNA, YNFKEQ. The CDR3 here is CASSQVPGGPYEQYF. CDR3 DNA: TGTGCCAGCAGCCAAGTACCGGGGGGGCCCTACGAGCAGTACTTC.

The chain carries TRBV9 and TRBJ1-3; D perhaps matches TRBD1 (6 bases). Trimming stripped 3 bases from V and 2 bases from J, with 15 bases between. The CDR3 loop spans 16 amino acids. In germline, CDR1 is SGDLS, CDR2 YYNGEE. In DNA, the CDR3 is TGTGCCAGCAGCGCCCTCCCGGGGGGCCCTGGAAACACCATATATTTT. This gives the protein CASSALPGGPGNTIYF.